This T cell receptor beta chain was sequenced in a study of cytomegalovirus exposure and HLA in healthy donors. General study points: Approximately 160 TCR beta chains were listed as cytomegalovirus-associated.

With 60 Vbeta and 13 Jbeta primers, the PCR was carried out. Clones were read by immunoSEQ multiplex PCR, and TCRdb kept only the in-frame ones, dropping some. Its clone listing holds about 130,000 clones. A word on this clone: Its antigen is as yet unknown.

The V gene lost 4 bases and the J gene lost 4 bases, with 11 bases spanning the gap. This CDR3 region has 13 residues. Germline assignment: CDR1 SGHNT and CDR2 YYREEE (reference sequence). The sequenced sample consisted of PBMCs. The chain has TRBV5-4 and TRBJ1-2, with D tentatively TRBD1 (5 bases). The origin of this receptor is a man aged 18 to 30 in good health and CMV-seronegative. The CDR3: CASSGGTGYGYTF. CDR3 sequence (DNA): TGTGCCAGCAGCGGGGGGACCGGCTATGGCTACACCTTC.